This T cell receptor (beta chain) appears in the sequencing data of a study of blood T cells in healthy people across ages (dated by TCRdb to the mid-2010s). Regarding the complete study: In model experiments, roughly one uniquely barcoded TCR beta cDNA molecule per two T cells was captured by template switching. To track age-related changes in TCR beta repertoire diversity, the study relied on deep sequencing normalized with unique cDNA molecular identifiers. The donors were divided into four age groups: young (average approximately 16 years), middle-aged (around 41), aged (approximately 64) and long-lived (approximately 74). Donors of different ages were randomly distributed across sequencing lanes to avoid experimental bias. The study analyzed two additional independent replicas of 1 million unique cDNA reads from the same blood draw for two donors, one aged 18 to 30 and one aged 80 or older. Here is what the overall study found, with its caveats: Estimates of total diversity from one million sequenced T cells were regarded as lower bounds and underestimates. Since profiling was done on bulk unsorted PBMCs, naive and antigen-experienced compartments could not be conclusively compared. Because donor CMV infection status was unknown, age-related changes in expanded clonotypes were potentially confounded. Compared with the aged group, the long-lived group had more naive CD4+ T cells, fewer expanded clones and increased TCR diversity, a pattern suggesting age selection. Observed TCR beta diversity correlated strongly with the percentage of naive T cells measured by flow cytometry. Observed TCR beta diversity per million T cells fell roughly linearly with age, and a significant reduction was already apparent by age approximately 41.

This clonotype was seen more than once but under ten times. Its antigen is unknown. No per-base quality is available; no much larger clone lies one base away. The donors were roughly 39 Caucasian individuals from Russia, aged roughly 6 to 100 years, who were systemically healthy. Around 10 milliliters of peripheral blood were drawn from each donor into EDTA-treated Vacutainer tubes. Ficoll-Paque density-gradient centrifugation was used to isolate PBMCs, with at least 6.5 million obtained per sample. Total RNA was extracted from PBMCs with Trizol reagent, with at least 6 micrograms obtained per sample. For every donor, flow cytometry on a PBMC aliquot measured the percentage of naive CD45RAhigh/CD27high T cells. The protocol used for the library was 5' RACE. The instrument was an Illumina HiSeq 2500. A second PCR of about 6 to 11 cycles was performed with a sample-barcoded 5' primer and a J-beta primer mix. A template-switch 5' adaptor carrying 12 random nucleotides introduced a unique molecular identifier onto each TCR beta cDNA molecule. At least 2.5 million CDR3-containing paired-end reads were obtained from each sample. First-strand cDNA synthesis was performed from all RNA using the Mint cDNA synthesis kit, with priming by a TRBC-specific oligonucleotide. All cDNA was treated with uracil-DNA glycosylase and then went through a first 18-cycle PCR with the universal primers M1SS and BC2_uni_R. As for the original processing: Each sample was normalized by randomly selecting 1 million high-quality reads, each carrying a distinct molecular identifier. Instead of being binned into consensus sequences, reads that shared molecular identifiers were thrown out. MiTCR, with a Q25 quality threshold and the strictest error-elimination algorithm, was used for CDR3 identification, clonotype clustering and error correction. Lower-bound total TCR beta diversity was estimated with a nonparametric unseen species model using Euler transformation. The public reads were run again by TCRdb, first through fastp at Q25 and then through MiXCR, and only productive beta chains were kept. Identical CDR3 protein sequences are pooled into one entry, listed with their most common genes and DNA. The V and J calls and clone size are TCRdb's, not the authors'. The sample has roughly 1,500,000 distinct CDR3 sequences on record, approximately 40% of them singletons. Of the sample, 6.5% to 10% falls within the top ten clones.

V sheds 3 bases and J sheds 7 bases, leaving 13 bases between their ends. CDR1 and CDR2 were assigned from the germline V gene as MDHEN and SYDVKM. There are 13 amino acids in the CDR3, from cysteine to phenylalanine inclusive. Only the CDR3 portion is preserved as DNA: 39 bases, with reading frame beginning at the first base. Recombination connected TRBV28 to TRBJ2-7; matching of 6 bases hints at TRBD2 as the D gene. The receptor was isolated from a woman in her late teens or twenties in good health. Sequenced sample: blood. The CDR3 region has the sequence CASSFSDGGEQYF. The nucleotide sequence reads as follows: TGTGCCAGCAGTTTTTCCGACGGAGGGGAGCAGTACTTC.